A selection of T cell receptor beta chains follows, all from one sample in a study of Graves' ophthalmopathy and Graves' hyperthyroidism. TCRdb re-called the multiplex PCR reads through MiXCR, storing one row per CDR3 protein. The sample consists of a few hundred thousand distinct CDR3 sequences, approximately 15% of them appearing once. The sample consisted of peripheral blood. Source of these receptors: a young woman with stable Graves' hyperthyroidism. Each CDR3 is given with its conserved first and last residue. Fields, in order: V gene, CDR3 protein.

TRBV7-6 | CASSLGPRIEAFF
TRBV6-2/TRBV6-3 | CASSSRREAFF
TRBV20-1 | CSAIVGDRARGYTF
TRBV19 | CASSRRDRPLDGYTF
TRBV12-3/TRBV12-4 | CASSSNDRNGELFF
TRBV6-2/TRBV6-3 | CASSGDRVIIAGANVLTF
TRBV2 | CASSDPGTEGYTF
TRBV7-9 | CASSPTRDYEQYF
TRBV12-5 | CASWDGLAKNIQYF
TRBV20-1 | CSAWGRNRFQDTQDF
TRBV6-1 | CASSEPAAGGPYEQYF
TRBV27 | CASSLLLGPEAFF
TRBV6-7 | CASSYSTGEAFF
TRBV3-1 | CASSQDQEGRAAYGYTF
TRBV3-1 | CASSQGGTYYGYTF
TRBV28 | CASSPLRAGYGYTF
TRBV4-1 | CASSPEGKYAEAFF
TRBV19 | CASSLEGQGASPLHF
TRBV12-3/TRBV12-4 | CASSVTGEVHGYTF
TRBV12-3/TRBV12-4 | CASMLGQGNTGELFF
TRBV9 | CASSVAMTRGPGNTMYF
TRBV19 | CASTVEMNTEAFF
TRBV7-2 | CASSLYGGAVNEQYF
TRBV19 | CASSIAPFTNTEAFF
TRBV19 | CASSIAGRMVEELWF
TRBV6-2/TRBV6-3 | CASSYTGQGAWDTEAFF
TRBV5-5 | CASSYTGGAETQYF
TRBV6-1 | CASTGQGNRNYYGYTF
TRBV20-1 | CSASPTGPNQPQHF
TRBV20-1 | CSARDIRLGYSNQPQHF
TRBV6-1 | CASSPGRPSGYTF
TRBV6-5 | CASSNPGWETQYF
TRBV6-2/TRBV6-3 | CASVDITNSPLHF
TRBV7-9 | CASSLAGAPSGYTF
TRBV6-2/TRBV6-3 | CASKEDRNTEAFF
TRBV7-2 | CASSFKGAQNYGYTF
TRBV6-2/TRBV6-3 | CATLGPPQETQYF
TRBV18 | CASSPFADASGNTIYF
TRBV28 | CASSLKGASYEQYF
TRBV28 | CASSNPRTAQETQYF
TRBV19 | CASSIGTSAYEQYF
TRBV4-2 | CASSQDLGSGFSGGFLMETQYF
TRBV5-1 | CASSSRVFQETQYF
TRBV4-1 | CASSQDLLGLAGFEQYF
TRBV5-8 | CASSIDGTEDYGYTF
TRBV7-9 | CASSAIYGYTF
TRBV29-1 | CSVSEGPYTGGLFF
TRBV19 | CASSILGGTEAFF
TRBV11-1 | CASSPLKGGLSVGEQYF
TRBV15 | CATSRSWDKETQYF
TRBV5-1 | CASSMGAPGGGNTEAFF
TRBV5-5 | CASTSAGTSRIHEQYF
TRBV18 | CASSPVSCGCYGYTF
TRBV19 | CASSNRGIGSYEQYF